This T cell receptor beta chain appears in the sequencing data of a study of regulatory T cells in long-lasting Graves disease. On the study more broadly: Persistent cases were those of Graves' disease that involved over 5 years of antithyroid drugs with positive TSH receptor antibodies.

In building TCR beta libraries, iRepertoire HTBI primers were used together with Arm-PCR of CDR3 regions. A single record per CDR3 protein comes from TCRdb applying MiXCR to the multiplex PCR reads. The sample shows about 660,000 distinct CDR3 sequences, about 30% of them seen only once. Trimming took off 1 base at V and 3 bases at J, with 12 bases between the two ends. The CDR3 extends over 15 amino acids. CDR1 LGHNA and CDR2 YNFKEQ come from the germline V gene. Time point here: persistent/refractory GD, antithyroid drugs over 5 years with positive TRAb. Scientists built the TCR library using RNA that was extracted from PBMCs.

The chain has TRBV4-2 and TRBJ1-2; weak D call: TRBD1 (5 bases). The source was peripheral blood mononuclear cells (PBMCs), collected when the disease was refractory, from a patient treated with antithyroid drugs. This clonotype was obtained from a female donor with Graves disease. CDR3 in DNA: TGTGCCAGCAGCCAAGTGGGGCAGGGAGACTATGGCTACACCTTC. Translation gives CASSQVGQGDYGYTF.